This T cell receptor (beta chain) was documented in a study of cytomegalovirus exposure and HLA in healthy donors. Findings and limits, study-wide: Later analysis identified a missense DCLRE1C variant that was linked to TCR beta V- and J-gene trimming.

60 Vbeta and 13 Jbeta primers were used in PCR. Sequencing used immunoSEQ multiplex PCR; TCRdb keeps in-frame clones, though not all of them. The sample includes tens of thousands of clones, approximately 7.7% of them seen just once. This clone was seen a few times. Its antigen is unidentified. CDR3 length equals 15 residues. Germline CDR1 reads SGHDT; CDR2 reads YYEEEE. V shed 6 bases, J shed 5 bases, and the junction held 11 bases outside the gene matches. Material: PBMCs. This chain joins TRBV5-6 and TRBJ1-1; TRBD1 agrees at 9 bases. The TCR sequence derives from a man aged 45-65 years in good health and CMV-seronegative. The CDR3 loop is CASIGQGSGRTEAFF. CDR3 in DNA: TGTGCCAGCATCGGACAGGGGTCGGGACGGACTGAAGCTTTCTTT.